This entry concerns a single TCR beta chain. These data come from a study of blood T cells in healthy people across ages. In the study overall: About one barcoded beta molecule per two T cells was captured by template switching.

Primed by a sample-barcoded 5' primer and a J-beta primer mix, a second PCR proceeded for about 7 to 12 cycles. Tags on each cDNA molecule came from a template-switch adaptor with 12 random nucleotides. Each CDR3 protein is one row after TCRdb ran MiXCR on the 5' RACE reads. The sample holds around 870,000 distinct CDR3 sequences; around 26% are singletons and the top ten take roughly 17%. Per sample, at least 5 micrograms of total RNA were extracted. The germline V gene encodes CDR1 LNHNV and CDR2 YYDKDF (reference sequence). CDR3 length equals 18 residues. V shed 3 bases and J shed 0 bases, with 18 bases lying between them.

The sample consisted of blood. The chain has TRBV15 and TRBJ1-5, with a possible D match to TRBD1 (5 bases). This sequence originates from an elderly woman in good health. CDR3 nucleotide sequence: TGTGCCACCAGCAGCAGAAAGGGCTGGGGGAATAGCAATCAGCCCCAGCATTTT. The encoded protein is CATSSRKGWGNSNQPQHF.